A single sample is the source of the 10 T cell receptor beta chains below, sequenced in a study of OX40 agonist ivuxolimab in advanced cancers. TCRdb's copy holds only in-frame clones and misses some; the assay was immunoSEQ multiplex PCR. The sample lists 40,000 or so clones, about 88% occurring once. Specimen: CD4+ or CD8+ T cells sorted from blood, collected in a trial of the OX40 agonist ivuxolimab. These receptors were taken from an adult with an advanced solid tumor such as melanoma, head and neck, liver or kidney cancer.

The gene calls are TRBV5-4 and TRBJ2-6; 11 nucleotides match TRBD2. Losses at the gene ends were 4 bases for V and 0 bases for J; bases not matched to a gene: 0. The CDR3 has 16 amino acids. The germline V gene has CDR1 SGHNT and CDR2 YYREEE (reference sequence). For the CDR3, the DNA is TGTGCCAGCAGCGGGACTAGCGGCTCTGGGGCCAACGTCCTGACTTTC. This gives the protein CASSGTSGSGANVLTF.

The J gene is TRBJ1-1, the V gene TRBV2, with D perhaps TRBD1 (5 bases). The CDR3 is made up of 15 amino acids. V was trimmed by 2 bases and J by 0 bases, leaving 10 bases between them. Germline V gene lookup returns CDR1 SNHLY and CDR2 FYNNEI. CDR3 in amino acids: CASSERGAMNTEAFF. CDR3 coding DNA: TGTGCCAGCAGTGAAAGAGGGGCCATGAACACTGAAGCTTTCTTT.

The chain has TRBV10-3 and TRBJ1-2; D unclear. Germline CDR1 and CDR2: ENHRY and SYGVKD. The CDR3 length is 14 residues. V was clipped by 1 base and J by 6 bases, with 12 bases between them. CDR3 amino acids: CAISELFPGDGYTF. CDR3 nucleotide sequence: TGTGCCATCAGTGAGTTATTTCCGGGCGATGGCTACACCTTC.

V usage is TRBV7-9 and J usage is TRBJ2-1; 11 bases match TRBD1. Per the germline V gene, CDR1 is SEHNR and CDR2 is FQNEAQ (reference sequence). CDR3 length equals 15 residues. Trimming took 4 bases from V and 8 from J; bases not matched to a gene: 7. As DNA, the CDR3 is TGTGCCAGCAGCTGGACCGGACAGGGGGCTTATGAGCAGTTCTTC. It yields the protein CASSWTGQGAYEQFF.

The rearrangement joins TRBV4-2 to TRBJ1-4; D is uncertain. Germline V gene sequence: CDR1 LGHNA, CDR2 YNFKEQ. Trimming shortened V by 1 base and J by 8 bases, and 14 bases separated the two germline ends. The CDR3 consists of 15 residues. The CDR3 reads CASSQVPSDREKLFF. DNA for the CDR3: TGTGCCAGCAGCCAAGTCCCGTCGGATAGGGAAAAACTGTTTTTT.

The chain recombines TRBV19 with TRBJ2-1; maybe TRBD2 (6 bases). CDR1 is LNHDA and CDR2 is SQIVND in the germline V gene (reference sequence). This CDR3 comprises 12 residues. The V and J ends lost 7 bases and 10 bases respectively, with 14 bases between them. The CDR3 sequence is CASTPPGGEQFF. CDR3 DNA: TGTGCCAGTACCCCCCCCGGGGGAGAGCAGTTCTTC.

The V call is TRBV20-1, the J call TRBJ2-7; D gene uncertain. Germline loops: CDR1 DFQATT, CDR2 SNEGSKA (reference sequence). The V and J ends lost 5 bases and 7 bases respectively, with 12 bases between them. There are 11 residues in the CDR3. CDR3 in amino acids: CSAAMAREQYF. In DNA form, the CDR3 reads TGCAGTGCTGCCATGGCGAGGGAGCAGTACTTC.

The chain couples TRBV4-2 to TRBJ1-5; maybe TRBD1 (6 bases). The CDR3 contains 15 residues. With 5 bases removed from V and 1 base from J, the gap between germline ends came to 12 bases. The germline CDR1 and CDR2 sequences are LGHNA and YNFKEQ. The DNA of the CDR3 is TGTGCCAGCAGCGAGAGACAGGCGAGCAATCAGCCCCAGCATTTT. Protein product: CASSERQASNQPQHF.

This chain uses TRBV7-9 with TRBJ2-7, with D uncertain. This CDR3 has 12 residues. V lost 4 bases and J lost 0, with 4 bases in between. Germline CDR1 is SEHNR and CDR2 is FQNEAQ (reference sequence). The CDR3 sequence: CASSSSSYEQYF. For the CDR3, the DNA is TGTGCCAGCAGCTCCTCCTCCTACGAGCAGTACTTC. Full variable domain (missing parts from reference TRBV7-9 and TRBJ2-7): DTGVSQNPRHKITKRGQNVTFRCDPISEHNRLYWYRQTLGQGPEFLTYFQNEAQLEKSRLLSDRFSAERPKGSFSTLEIQRTEQGDSAMYLCASSSSSYEQYFGPGTRLTVT.

As regards this clone: The identical CDR3 is also encoded by other nucleotide sequences in the sample. The CDR3 nucleotides read TGTGATTCCAAGGAGGGGGCGGGGAGGACGCAGTATTTT. This translates into CDSKEGAGRTQYF. This chain joins TRBV2 and TRBJ2-3; tentative D call: TRBD1 (7 bases). CDR3 length: 13 amino acids. Germline values: CDR1 SNHLY, CDR2 FYNNEI.